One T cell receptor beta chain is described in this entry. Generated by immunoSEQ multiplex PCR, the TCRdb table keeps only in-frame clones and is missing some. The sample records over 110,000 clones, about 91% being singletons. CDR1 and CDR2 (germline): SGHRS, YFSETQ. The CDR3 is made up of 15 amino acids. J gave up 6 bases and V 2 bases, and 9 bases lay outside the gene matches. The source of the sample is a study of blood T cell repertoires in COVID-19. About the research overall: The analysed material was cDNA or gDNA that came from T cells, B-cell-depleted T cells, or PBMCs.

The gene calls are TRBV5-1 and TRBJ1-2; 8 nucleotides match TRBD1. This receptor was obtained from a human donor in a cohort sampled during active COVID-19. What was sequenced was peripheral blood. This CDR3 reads CASSLIGQGNNGYTF. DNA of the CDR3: TGCGCCAGCAGCTTAATCGGACAGGGTAATAATGGCTACACCTTC.